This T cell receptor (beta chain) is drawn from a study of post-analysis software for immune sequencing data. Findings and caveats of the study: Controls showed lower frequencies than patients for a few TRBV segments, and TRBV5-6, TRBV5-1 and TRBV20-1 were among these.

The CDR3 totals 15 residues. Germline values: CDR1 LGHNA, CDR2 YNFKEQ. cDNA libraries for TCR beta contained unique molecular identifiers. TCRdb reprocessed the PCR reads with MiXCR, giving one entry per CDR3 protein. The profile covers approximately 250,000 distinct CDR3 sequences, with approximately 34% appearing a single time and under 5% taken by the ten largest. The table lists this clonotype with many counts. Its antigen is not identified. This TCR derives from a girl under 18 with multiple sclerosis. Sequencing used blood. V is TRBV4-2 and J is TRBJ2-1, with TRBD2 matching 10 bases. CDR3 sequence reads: CAPEVAGGRVNEQFF. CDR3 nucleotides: TGTGCTCCAGAGGTAGCGGGGGGCAGGGTCAATGAGCAGTTCTTC.